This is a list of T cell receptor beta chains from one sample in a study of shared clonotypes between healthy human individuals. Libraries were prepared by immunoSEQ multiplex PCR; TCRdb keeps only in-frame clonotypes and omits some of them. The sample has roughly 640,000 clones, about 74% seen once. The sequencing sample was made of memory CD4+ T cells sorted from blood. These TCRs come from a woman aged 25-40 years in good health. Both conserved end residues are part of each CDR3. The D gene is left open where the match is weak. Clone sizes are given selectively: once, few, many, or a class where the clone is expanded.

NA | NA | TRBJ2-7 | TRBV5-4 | CASSSLHEQYF | TGTGCCAGCTCCTCATTACACGAGCAGTACTTC
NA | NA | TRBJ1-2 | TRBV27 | CASSLDRYNYGYTF | TGTGCCAGCAGTTTAGACAGGTATAACTATGGCTACACCTTC
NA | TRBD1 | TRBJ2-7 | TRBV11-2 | CASSLEGRGRQLYYEQYF | TGTGCCAGCAGCTTAGAGGGCAGGGGGCGCCAGCTTTACTACGAGCAGTACTTC
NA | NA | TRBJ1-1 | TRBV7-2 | CASSSSGTRGTEAFF | TGTGCCAGCAGCTCCTCCGGGACAAGGGGGACTGAAGCTTTCTTT
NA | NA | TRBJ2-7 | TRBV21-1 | CASTPGLVPYEQYF | TGTGCCAGCACCCCGGGACTAGTGCCCTACGAGCAGTACTTC
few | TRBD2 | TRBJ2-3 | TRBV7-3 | CASSGTSGSSDTQYF | TGTGCCAGCAGCGGCACTAGCGGGAGCTCAGATACGCAGTATTTT
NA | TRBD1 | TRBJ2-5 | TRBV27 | CASGQGAAETQYF | TGTGCCAGCGGACAGGGGGCAGCGGAGACCCAGTACTTC
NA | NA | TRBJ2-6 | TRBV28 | CASSVGSTGANVLTF | TGTGCCAGCAGCGTCGGGTCGACTGGGGCCAACGTCCTGACTTTC
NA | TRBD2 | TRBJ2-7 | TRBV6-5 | CATGTSGRAAEQYF | TGTGCCACCGGGACTAGCGGGAGGGCCGCCGAGCAGTACTTC
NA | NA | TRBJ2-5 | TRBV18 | CASSRVSRETQYF | TGTGCCAGCTCGAGGGTCTCGAGGGAGACCCAGTACTTC
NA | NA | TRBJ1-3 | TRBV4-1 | CASSQGDRSLSGNTIYF | TGCGCCAGCAGCCAGGGTGACAGGTCCCTCTCTGGAAACACCATATATTTT
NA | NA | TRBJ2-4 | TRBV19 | CASSIAGVGGKNIQYF | TGTGCCAGTAGTATCGCGGGTGTTGGGGGCAAAAACATTCAGTACTTC
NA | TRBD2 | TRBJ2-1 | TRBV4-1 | CASSHGRGGITYNEQFF | TGCGCCAGCAGCCACGGGAGGGGCGGGATTACCTACAATGAGCAGTTCTTC
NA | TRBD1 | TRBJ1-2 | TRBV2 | CASRPDRGLAGYTF | TGTGCCAGCAGACCCGACAGGGGACTGGCTGGCTACACCTTC
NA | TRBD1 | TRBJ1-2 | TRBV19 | CASSTWTGEGYTF | TGTGCCAGTAGTACTTGGACAGGGGAAGGCTACACCTTC
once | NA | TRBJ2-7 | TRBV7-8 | CASSLEGRREQYF | TGTGCCAGCAGCTTAGAGGGAAGAAGAGAGCAGTACTTC
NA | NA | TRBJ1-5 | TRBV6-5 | CASKGNRAFNQPQHF | TGTGCCAGCAAGGGTAACAGGGCCTTCAATCAGCCCCAGCATTTT
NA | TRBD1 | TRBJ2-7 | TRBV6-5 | CASSYSRDRGLYEQYF | TGTGCCAGCAGTTACTCAAGGGACAGGGGCCTCTACGAGCAGTACTTC
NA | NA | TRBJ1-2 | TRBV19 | CASQKPGSNYGYTF | TGTGCCAGCCAAAAGCCGGGTTCGAACTATGGCTACACCTTC
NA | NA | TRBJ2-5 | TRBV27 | CAGKQGGGETQYF | TGTGCCGGAAAACAGGGTGGGGGCGAGACCCAGTACTTC
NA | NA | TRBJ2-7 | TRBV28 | CASSFGKSWNEQYF | TGTGCCAGCAGTTTCGGGAAGAGCTGGAACGAGCAGTACTTC
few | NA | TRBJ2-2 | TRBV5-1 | CASSLDGQATGELFF | TGCGCCAGCAGCTTGGACGGCCAAGCGACCGGGGAGCTGTTTTTT
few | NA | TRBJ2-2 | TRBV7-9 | CASSHRTENTGELFF | TGTGCCAGCAGCCATAGGACAGAGAACACCGGGGAGCTGTTTTTT